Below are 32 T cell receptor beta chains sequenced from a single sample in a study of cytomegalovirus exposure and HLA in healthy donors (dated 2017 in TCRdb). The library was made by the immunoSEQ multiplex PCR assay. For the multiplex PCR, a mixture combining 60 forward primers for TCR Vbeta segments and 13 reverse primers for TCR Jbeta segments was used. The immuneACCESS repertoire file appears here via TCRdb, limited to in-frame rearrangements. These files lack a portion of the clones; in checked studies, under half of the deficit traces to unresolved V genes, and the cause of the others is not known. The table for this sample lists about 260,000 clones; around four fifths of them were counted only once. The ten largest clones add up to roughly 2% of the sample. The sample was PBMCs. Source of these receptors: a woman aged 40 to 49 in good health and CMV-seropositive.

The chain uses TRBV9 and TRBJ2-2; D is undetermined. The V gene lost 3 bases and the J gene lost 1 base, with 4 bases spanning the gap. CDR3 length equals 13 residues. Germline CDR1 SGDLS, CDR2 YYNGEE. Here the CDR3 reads CASSGQNTGELFF. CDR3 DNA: TGTGCCAGCAGCGGACAGAACACCGGGGAGCTGTTTTTT.

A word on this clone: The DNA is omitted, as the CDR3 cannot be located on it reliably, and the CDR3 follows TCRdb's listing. The CDR3 protein is CAWSADFGPDTQYF. This chain joins TRBV30 and TRBJ2-3; the D segment call TRBD2 is taken from the table without a DNA check. The CDR3 is 14 amino acids in total, end residues counted. Germline-derived CDR1 and CDR2 are GTSNPN and SVGIG (reference sequence).

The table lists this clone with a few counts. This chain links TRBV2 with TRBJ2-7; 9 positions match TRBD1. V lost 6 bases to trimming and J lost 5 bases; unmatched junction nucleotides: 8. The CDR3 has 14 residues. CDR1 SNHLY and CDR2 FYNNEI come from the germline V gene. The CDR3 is CASSETTGGNEQYF. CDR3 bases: TGTGCCAGCAGCGAAACAACAGGGGGCAACGAGCAGTACTTC.

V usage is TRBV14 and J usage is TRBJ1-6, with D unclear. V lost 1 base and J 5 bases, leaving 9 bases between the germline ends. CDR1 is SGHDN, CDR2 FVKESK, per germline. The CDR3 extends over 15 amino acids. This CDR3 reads CASSQGGSNNSPLHF. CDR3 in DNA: TGTGCCAGCAGCCAAGGAGGATCCAATAATTCACCCCTCCACTTT.

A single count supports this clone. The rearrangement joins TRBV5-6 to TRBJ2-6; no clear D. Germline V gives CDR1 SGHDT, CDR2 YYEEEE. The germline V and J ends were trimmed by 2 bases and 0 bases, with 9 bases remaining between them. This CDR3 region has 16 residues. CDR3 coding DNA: TGTGCCAGCAGCTTAACTACTGACTCTGGGGCCAACGTCCTGACTTTC. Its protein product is CASSLTTDSGANVLTF.

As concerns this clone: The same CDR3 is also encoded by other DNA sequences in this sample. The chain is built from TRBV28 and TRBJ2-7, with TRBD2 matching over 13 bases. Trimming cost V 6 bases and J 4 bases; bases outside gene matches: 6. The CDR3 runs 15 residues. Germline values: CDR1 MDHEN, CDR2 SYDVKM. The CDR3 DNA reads TGTGCCAGCAGCAGAACTAGCGGGAGGGTTTACGAGCAGTACTTC. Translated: CASSRTSGRVYEQYF.

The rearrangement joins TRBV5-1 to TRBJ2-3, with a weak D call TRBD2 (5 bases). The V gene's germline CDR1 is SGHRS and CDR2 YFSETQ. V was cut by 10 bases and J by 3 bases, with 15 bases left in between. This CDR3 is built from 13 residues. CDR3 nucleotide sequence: TGCGCCTCCGGGGTTGCGGTGACAGATACGCAGTATTTT. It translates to CASGVAVTDTQYF.

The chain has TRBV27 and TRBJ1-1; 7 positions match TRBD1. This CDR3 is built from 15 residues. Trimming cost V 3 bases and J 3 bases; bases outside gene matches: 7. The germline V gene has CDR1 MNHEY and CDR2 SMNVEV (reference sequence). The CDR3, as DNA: TGTGCCAGCAGTTTGACCCAGGGGGGTGACACTGAAGCTTTCTTT. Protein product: CASSLTQGGDTEAFF.

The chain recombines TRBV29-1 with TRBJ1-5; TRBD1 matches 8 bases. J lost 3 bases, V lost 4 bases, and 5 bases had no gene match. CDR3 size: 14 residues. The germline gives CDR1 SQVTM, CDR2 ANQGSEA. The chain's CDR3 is CSVGAGGTNQPQHF. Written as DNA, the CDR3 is TGCAGCGTTGGGGCAGGGGGCACCAATCAGCCCCAGCATTTT.

The DNA of the CDR3 is TGTGCCAGCAGCTTAGAGACTCAACAGCCCCAGCATTTT. Its translation: CASSLETQQPQHF. The chain employs TRBV7-6 and TRBJ1-5; D unresolved. The V gene's germline CDR1 is SGHVS and CDR2 FNYEAQ. The CDR3 contains 13 residues. V lost 1 base to trimming and J lost 7 bases, with 8 bases between them.

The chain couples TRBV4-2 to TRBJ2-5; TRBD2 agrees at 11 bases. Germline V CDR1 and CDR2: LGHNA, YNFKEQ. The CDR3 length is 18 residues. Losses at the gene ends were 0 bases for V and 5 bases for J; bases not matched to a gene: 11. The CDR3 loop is CASSQELAGGPGGETQYF. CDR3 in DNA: TGTGCCAGCAGCCAAGAGCTAGCGGGAGGACCGGGGGGGGAGACCCAGTACTTC.

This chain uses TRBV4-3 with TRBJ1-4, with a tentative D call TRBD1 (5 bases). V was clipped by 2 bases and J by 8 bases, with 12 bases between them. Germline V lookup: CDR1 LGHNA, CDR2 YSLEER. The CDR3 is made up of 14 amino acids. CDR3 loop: CASSQSRGREKLFF. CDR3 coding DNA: TGCGCCAGCAGCCAATCCCGGGGGAGAGAAAAACTGTTTTTT.

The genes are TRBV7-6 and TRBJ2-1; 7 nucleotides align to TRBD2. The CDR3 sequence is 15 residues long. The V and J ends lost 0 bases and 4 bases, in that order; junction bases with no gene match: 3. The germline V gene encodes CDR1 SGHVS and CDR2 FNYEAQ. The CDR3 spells CASSLAQREYNEQFF. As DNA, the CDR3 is TGTGCCAGCAGCTTAGCCCAGCGGGAATACAATGAGCAGTTCTTC. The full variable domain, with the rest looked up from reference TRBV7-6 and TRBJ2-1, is GAGVSQSPRYKVTKRGQDVALRCDPISGHVSLYWYRQALGQGPEFLTYFNYEAQQDKSGLPNDRFSAERPEGSISTLTIQRTEQRDSAMYRCASSLAQREYNEQFFGPGTRLTVL.

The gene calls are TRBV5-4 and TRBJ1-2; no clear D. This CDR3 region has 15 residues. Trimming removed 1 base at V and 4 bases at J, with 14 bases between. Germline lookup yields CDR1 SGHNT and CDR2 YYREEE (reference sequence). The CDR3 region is CASSLTMAISYGYTF. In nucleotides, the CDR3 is TGTGCCAGCAGCTTGACAATGGCCATAAGCTATGGCTACACCTTC.

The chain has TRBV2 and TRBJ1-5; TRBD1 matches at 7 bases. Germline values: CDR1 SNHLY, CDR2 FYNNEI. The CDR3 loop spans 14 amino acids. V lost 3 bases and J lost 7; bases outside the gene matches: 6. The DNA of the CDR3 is TGTGCCAGCAGTGAGGAGGGGGCGCGGCAGCCCCAGCATTTT. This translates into CASSEEGARQPQHF.

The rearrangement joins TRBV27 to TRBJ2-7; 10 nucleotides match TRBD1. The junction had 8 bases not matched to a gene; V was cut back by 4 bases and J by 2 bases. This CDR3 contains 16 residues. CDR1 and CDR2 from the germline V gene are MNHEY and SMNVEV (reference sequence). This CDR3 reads CASSSLGTGEAYEQYF. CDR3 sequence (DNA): TGTGCCAGCAGTTCGCTCGGGACAGGGGAGGCCTACGAGCAGTACTTC.

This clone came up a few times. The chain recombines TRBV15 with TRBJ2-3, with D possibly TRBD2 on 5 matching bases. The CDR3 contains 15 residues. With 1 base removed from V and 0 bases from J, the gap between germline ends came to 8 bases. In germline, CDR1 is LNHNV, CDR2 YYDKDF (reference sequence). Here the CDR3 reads CATSRASPSTDTQYF. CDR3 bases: TGTGCCACCAGCAGAGCTAGCCCCAGCACAGATACGCAGTATTTT.

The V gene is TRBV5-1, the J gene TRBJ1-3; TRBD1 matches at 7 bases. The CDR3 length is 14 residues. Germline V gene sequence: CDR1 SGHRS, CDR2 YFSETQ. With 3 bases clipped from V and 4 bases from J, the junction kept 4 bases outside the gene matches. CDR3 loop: CASSSTGAGNTIYF. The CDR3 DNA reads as TGCGCCAGCAGCTCCACAGGGGCGGGAAACACCATATATTTT. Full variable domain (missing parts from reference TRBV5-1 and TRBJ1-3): KAGVTQTPRYLIKTRGQQVTLSCSPISGHRSVSWYQQTPGQGLQFLFEYFSETQRNKGNFPGRFSGRQFSNSRSEMNVSTLELGDSALYLCASSSTGAGNTIYFGEGSWLTVV.

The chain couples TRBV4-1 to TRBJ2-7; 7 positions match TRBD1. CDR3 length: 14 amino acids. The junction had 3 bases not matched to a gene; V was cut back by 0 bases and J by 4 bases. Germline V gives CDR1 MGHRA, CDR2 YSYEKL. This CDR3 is CASSQERGLYEQYF. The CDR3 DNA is TGCGCCAGCAGCCAAGAAAGGGGGCTGTACGAGCAGTACTTC.

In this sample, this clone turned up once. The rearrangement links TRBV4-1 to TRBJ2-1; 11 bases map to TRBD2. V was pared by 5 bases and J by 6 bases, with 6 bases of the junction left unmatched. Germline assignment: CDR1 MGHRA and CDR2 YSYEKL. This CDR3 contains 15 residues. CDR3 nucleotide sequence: TGCGCCAGCAGCGCACTAGCGGGAGTGGGCAATGAGCAGTTCTTC. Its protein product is CASSALAGVGNEQFF.

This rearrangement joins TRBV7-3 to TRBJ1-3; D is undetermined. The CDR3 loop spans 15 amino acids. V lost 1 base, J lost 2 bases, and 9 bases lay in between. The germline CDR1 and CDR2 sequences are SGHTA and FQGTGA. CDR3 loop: CASSLSGGAGNTIYF. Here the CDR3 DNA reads TGTGCCAGCAGCTTAAGCGGTGGCGCTGGAAACACCATATATTTT.

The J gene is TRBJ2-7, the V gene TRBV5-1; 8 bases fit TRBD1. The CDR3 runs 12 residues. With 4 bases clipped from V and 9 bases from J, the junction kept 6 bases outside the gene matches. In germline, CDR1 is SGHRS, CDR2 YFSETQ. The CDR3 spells CASSPEGTGQYF. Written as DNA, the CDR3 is TGCGCCAGCAGCCCCGAGGGGACAGGGCAGTACTTC.

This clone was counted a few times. The DNA of the CDR3 is TGTGCCAGCAGCTTGGGAAATCCGTCTGACTTTCTTTCCTACGAGCAGTACTTC. It translates to CASSLGNPSDFLSYEQYF. V and J are TRBV5-4 and TRBJ2-7; D is ambiguous. Germline assignment: CDR1 SGHNT and CDR2 YYREEE (reference sequence). Between the trimmed V and J ends, which lost 0 bases and 1 base, there was a span of 20 bases. There are 18 residues in the CDR3.

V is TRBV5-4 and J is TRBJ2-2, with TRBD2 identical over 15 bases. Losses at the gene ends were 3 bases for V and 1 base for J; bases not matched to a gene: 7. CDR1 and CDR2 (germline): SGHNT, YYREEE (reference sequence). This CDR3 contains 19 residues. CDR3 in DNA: TGTGCCAGCAGCTCCTCCGGGACTAGCGGGAGGAGGAACACCGGGGAGCTGTTTTTT. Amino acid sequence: CASSSSGTSGRRNTGELFF.

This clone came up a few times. In DNA, the CDR3 is TGTGCCAGCACTGGGTCTAGCTCGAACACCGGGGAGCTGTTTTTT. It yields the protein CASTGSSSNTGELFF. This chain links TRBV2 with TRBJ2-2; possible D gene TRBD2, 5 bases. This CDR3 is 15 amino acids long. Germline CDR1 SNHLY, CDR2 FYNNEI. V was pared by 7 bases and J by 0 bases, with 12 bases between.

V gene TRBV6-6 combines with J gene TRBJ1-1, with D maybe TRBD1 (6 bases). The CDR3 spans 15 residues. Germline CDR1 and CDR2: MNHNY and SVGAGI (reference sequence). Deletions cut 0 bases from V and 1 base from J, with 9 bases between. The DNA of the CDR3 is TGTGCCAGCAGTTACTCTGGGGGACAGAACACTGAAGCTTTCTTT. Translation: CASSYSGGQNTEAFF.

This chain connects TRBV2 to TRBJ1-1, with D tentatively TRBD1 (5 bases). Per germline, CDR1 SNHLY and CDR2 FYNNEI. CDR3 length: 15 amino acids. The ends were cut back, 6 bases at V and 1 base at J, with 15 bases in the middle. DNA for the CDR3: TGTGCCAGCAGCTCCGGGACTGGTTGGAACACTGAAGCTTTCTTT. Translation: CASSSGTGWNTEAFF.

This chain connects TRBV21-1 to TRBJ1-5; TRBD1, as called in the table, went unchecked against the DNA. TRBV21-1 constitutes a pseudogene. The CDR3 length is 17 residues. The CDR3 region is CASSKGRHLCSNQPQHF. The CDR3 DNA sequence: TGTGCCAGCAGCAAAGGACGACACCTATGCAGCAATCAGCCCCAGCATTTT.

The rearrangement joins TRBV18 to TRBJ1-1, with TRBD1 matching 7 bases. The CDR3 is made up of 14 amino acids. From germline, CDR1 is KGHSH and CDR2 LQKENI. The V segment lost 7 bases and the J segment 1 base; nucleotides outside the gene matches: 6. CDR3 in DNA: TGTGCCAGCTGTGAGGGGGCAAAGAACACTGAAGCTTTCTTT. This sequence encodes CASCEGAKNTEAFF.

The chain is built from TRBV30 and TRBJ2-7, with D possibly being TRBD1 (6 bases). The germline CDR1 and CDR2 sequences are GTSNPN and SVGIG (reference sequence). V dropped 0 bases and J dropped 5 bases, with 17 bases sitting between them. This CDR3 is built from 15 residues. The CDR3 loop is CAWSVYEQGRDEQYF. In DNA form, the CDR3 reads TGTGCCTGGAGTGTATATGAACAGGGAAGAGACGAGCAGTACTTC.

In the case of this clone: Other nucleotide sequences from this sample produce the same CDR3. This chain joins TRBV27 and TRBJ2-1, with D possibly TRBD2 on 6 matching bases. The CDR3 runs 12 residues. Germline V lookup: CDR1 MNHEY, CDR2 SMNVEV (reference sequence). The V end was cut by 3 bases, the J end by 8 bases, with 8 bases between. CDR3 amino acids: CASSLGGYEQFF. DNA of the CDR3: TGTGCCAGCAGTTTGGGAGGTTATGAGCAGTTCTTC.

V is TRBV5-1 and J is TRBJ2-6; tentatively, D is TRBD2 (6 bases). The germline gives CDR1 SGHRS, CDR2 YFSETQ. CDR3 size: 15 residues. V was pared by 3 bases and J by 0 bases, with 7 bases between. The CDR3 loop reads CASSYGSSGANVLTF. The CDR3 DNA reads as TGCGCCAGCAGCTACGGGAGCTCTGGGGCCAACGTCCTGACTTTC.